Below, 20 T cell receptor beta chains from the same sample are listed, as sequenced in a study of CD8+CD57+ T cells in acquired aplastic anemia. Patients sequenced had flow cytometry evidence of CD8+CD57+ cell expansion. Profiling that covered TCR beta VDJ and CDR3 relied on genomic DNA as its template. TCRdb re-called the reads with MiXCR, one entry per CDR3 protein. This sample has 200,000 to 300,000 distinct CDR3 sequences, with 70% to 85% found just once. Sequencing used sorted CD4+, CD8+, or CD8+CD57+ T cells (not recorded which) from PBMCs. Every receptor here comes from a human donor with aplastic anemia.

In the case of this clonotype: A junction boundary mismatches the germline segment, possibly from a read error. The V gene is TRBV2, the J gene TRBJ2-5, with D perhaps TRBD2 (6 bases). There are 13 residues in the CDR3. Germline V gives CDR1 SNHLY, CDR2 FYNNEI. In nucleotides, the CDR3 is TGTGCCAGCAGTGATGGGGGGAAGAATGAGAAGTTCTTC. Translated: CASSDGGKNEKFF.

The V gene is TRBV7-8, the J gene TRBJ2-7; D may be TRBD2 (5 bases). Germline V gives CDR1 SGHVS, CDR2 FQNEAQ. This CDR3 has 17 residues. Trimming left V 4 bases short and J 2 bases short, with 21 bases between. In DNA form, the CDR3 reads TGTGCCAGCAGCTCAGCGGAAGGACCCGCGACGCCCTACGAGCAGTACGTC. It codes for CASSSAEGPATPYEQYV.

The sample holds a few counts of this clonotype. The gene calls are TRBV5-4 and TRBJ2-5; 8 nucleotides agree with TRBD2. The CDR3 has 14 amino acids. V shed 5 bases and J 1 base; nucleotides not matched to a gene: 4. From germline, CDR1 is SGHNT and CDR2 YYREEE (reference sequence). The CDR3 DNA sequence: TGTGCCAGCAGACAGGGACTAGGCCAAGAGACCCAGTACTTC. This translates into CASRQGLGQETQYF.

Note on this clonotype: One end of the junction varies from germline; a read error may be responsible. The DNA for the CDR3 is TGTGCCAGCAGCCCAGCGGGAGCACCCTATGGCTACACTTTC. Encoded protein: CASSPAGAPYGYTF. V and J are TRBV7-8 and TRBJ1-2; unclear D gene. CDR1 and CDR2 (germline): SGHVS, FQNEAQ. The CDR3 spans 14 residues. Using reference TRBV7-8 and TRBJ1-2 for the parts outside the CDR3, the full variable domain is GAGVSQSPRYKVAKRGQDVALRCDPISGHVSLFWYQQALGQGPEFLTYFQNEAQLDKSGLPSDRFFAERPEGSVSTLKIQRTQQEDSAVYLCASSPAGAPYGYTFGSGTRLTVV.

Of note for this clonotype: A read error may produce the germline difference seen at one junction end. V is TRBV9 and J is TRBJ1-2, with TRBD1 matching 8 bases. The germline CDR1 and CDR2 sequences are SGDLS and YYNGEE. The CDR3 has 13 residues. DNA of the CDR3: TGTGCCAGCAGCGAAGGCCTTGCAGGGGGCTACATCTTC. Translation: CASSEGLAGGYIF.

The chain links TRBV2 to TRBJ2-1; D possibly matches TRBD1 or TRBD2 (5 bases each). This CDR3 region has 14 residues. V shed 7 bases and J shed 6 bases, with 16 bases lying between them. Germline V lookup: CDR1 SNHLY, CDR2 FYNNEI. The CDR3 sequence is CASTNRDRGNEQFF. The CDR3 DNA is TGTGCCAGCACTAACCGGGACCGAGGCAATGAGCAGTTCTTC.

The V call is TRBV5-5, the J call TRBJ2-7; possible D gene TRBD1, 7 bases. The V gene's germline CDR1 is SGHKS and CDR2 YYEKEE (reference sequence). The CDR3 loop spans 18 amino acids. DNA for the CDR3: TGTGCCGGCAGCTTTGGGGAGGACGGGACAGCCCTTTCCTACGAGCAGTACGTC. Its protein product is CAGSFGEDGTALSYEQYV.

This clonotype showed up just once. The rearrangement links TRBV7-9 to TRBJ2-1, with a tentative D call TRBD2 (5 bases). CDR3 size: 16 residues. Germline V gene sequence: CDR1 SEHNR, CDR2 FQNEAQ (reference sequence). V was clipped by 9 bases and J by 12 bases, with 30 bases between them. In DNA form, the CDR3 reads TGTGCCAGACACCAGGCGAGGGAGAACGGTCAGGTCGGGCAGTTCTTC. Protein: CARHQARENGQVGQFF.

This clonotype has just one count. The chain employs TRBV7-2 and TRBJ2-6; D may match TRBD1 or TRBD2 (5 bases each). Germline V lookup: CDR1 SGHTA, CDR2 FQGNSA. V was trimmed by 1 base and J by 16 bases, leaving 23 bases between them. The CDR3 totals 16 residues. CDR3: CASSLGADSGTQVLTF. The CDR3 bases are TGTGCCAGCAGCTTAGGGGCAGACTCCGGGACGCAGGTTCTGACTTTC.

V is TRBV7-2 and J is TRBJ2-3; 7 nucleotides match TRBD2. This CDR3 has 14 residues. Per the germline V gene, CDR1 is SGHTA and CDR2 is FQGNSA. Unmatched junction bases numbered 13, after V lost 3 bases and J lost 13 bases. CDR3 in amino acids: CASSFPGGPDTEYF. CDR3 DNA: TGTGCCAGCAGCTTTCCGGGAGGCCCCGATACCGAGTATTTT.

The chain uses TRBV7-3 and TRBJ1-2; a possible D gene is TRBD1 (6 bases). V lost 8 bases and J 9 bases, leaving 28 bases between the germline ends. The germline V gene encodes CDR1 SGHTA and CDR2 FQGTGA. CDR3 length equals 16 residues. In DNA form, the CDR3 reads TGTGCCAGCTCAAGACAGGCCAACGCCGTTGAACACTGCTACACCTTC. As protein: CASSRQANAVEHCYTF.

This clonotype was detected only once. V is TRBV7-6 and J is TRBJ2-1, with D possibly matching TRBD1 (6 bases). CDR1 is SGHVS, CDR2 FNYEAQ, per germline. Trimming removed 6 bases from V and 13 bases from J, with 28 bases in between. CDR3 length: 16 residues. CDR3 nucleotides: TGTGCCAGCAGTTCAGACAGGAGCAATTCACCCCTCCACCAGTTCTTC. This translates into CASSSDRSNSPLHQFF. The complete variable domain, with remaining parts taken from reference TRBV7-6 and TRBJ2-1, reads GAGVSQSPRYKVTKRGQDVALRCDPISGHVSLYWYRQALGQGPEFLTYFNYEAQQDKSGLPNDRFSAERPEGSISTLTIQRTEQRDSAMYRCASSSDRSNSPLHQFFGPGTRLTVL.

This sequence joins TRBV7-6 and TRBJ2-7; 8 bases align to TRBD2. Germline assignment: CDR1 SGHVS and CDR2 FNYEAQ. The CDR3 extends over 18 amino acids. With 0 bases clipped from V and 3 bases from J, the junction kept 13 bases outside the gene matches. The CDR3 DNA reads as TGTGCCAGCAGCTTAGCCTCCATCGGGGGGGCCAACGTCTACGAGCAGTACGTC. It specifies CASSLASIGGANVYEQYV.

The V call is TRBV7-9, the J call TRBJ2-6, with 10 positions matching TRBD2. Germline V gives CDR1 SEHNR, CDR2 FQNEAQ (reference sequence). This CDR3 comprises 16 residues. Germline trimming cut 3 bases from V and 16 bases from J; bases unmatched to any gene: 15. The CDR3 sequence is CASSFQRSGGGDGLTF. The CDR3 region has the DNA TGTGCCAGCAGCTTTCAAAGAAGCGGGGGGGGCGATGGGCTGACTTTC.

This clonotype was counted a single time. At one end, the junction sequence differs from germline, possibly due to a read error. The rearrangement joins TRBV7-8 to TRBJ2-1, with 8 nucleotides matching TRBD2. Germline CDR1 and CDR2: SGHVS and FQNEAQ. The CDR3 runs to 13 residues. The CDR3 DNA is TGTGCCAGCAGTGATGCGGGAGGCCCCGAGCCGCACTTC. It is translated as CASSDAGGPEPHF.

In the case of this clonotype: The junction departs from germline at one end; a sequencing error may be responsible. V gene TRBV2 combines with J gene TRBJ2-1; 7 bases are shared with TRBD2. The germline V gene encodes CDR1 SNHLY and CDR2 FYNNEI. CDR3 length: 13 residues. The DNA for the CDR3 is TGTGCCAGCGGGGACGGGGGGAGAGATGCGCAGTTCTTT. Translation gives CASGDGGRDAQFF.

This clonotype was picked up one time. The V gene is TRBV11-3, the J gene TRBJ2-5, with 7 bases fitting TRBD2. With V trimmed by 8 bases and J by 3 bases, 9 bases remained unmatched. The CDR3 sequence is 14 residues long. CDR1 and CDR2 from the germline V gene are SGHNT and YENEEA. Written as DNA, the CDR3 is TGTGCCAGCGGGGGAGGGACGGCCAAAGAGACCCAGTACTTC. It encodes CASGGGTAKETQYF.

CDR3 loop: CASSFPAGPNTQYF. Here the CDR3 DNA reads TGTGCCAGCAGCTTCCCGGCAGGTCCCAATACGCAGTATTTT. The chain recombines TRBV7-9 with TRBJ2-3; D remains unclear. The CDR3 is 14 amino acids. Germline V gene sequence: CDR1 SEHNR, CDR2 FQNEAQ (reference sequence). V was trimmed by 3 bases and J by 7 bases, leaving 14 bases between them.

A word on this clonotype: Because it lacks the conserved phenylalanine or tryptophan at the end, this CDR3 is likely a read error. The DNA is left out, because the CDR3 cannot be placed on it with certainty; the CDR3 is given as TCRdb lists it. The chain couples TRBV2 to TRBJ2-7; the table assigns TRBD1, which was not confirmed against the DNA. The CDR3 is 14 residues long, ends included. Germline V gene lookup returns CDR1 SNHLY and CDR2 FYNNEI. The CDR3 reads CATGGRGLDYEQYC.

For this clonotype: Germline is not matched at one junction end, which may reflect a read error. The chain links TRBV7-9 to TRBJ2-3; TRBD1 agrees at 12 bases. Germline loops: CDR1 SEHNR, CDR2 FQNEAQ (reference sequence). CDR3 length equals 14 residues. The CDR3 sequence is CASSFAGGDRGRRF. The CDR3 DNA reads TGTGCCAGCAGCTTCGCGGGAGGGGACAGGGGGCGCCGGTTT.